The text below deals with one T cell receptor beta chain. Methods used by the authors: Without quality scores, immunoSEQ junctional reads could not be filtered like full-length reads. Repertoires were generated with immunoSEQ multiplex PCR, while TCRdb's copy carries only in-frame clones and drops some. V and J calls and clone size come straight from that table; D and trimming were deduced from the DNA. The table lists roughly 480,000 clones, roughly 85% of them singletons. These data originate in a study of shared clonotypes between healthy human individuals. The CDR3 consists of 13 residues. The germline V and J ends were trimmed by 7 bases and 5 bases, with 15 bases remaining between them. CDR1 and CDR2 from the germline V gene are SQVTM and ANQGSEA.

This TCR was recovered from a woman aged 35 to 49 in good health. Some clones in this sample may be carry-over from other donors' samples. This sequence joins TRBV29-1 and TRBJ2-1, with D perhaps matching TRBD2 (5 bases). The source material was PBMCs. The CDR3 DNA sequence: TGCAGCGCGCGGGTCGGCGGTAACAATGAGCAGTTCTTC. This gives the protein CSARVGGNNEQFF.